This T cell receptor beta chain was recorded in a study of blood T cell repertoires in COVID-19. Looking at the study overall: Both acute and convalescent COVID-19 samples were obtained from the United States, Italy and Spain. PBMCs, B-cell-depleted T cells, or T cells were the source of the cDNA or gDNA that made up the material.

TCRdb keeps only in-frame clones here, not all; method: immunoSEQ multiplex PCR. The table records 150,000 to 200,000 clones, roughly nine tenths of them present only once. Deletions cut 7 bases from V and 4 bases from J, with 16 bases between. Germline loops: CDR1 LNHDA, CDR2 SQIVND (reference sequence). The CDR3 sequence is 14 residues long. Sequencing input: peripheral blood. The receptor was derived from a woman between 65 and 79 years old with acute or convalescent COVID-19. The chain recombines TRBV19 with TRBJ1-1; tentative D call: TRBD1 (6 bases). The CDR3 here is CASNTGPAGTEAFF. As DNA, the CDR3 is TGTGCCAGTAACACAGGGCCAGCCGGCACTGAAGCTTTCTTT. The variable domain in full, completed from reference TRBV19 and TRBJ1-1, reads DGGITQSPKYLFRKEGQNVTLSCEQNLNHDAMYWYRQDPGQGLRLIYYSQIVNDFQKGDIAEGYSVSREKKESFPLTVTSAQKNPTAFYLCASNTGPAGTEAFFGQGTRLTVV.